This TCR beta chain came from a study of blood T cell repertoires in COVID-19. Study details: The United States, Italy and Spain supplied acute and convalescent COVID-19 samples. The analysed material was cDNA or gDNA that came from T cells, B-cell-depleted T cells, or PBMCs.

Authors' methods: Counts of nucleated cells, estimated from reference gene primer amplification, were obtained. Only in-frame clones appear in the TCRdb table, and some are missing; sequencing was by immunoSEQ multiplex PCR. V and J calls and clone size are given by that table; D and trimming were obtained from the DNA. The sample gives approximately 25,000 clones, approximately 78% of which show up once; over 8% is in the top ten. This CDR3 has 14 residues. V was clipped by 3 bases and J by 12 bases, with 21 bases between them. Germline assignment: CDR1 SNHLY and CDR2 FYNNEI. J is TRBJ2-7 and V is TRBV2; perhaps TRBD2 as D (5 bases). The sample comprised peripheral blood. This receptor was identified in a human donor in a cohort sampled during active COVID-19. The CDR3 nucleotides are TGTGCCAGCAGTGACCGGGGATCCGGAGATAGGCGGTACTTC. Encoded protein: CASSDRGSGDRRYF.